Below are 23 T cell receptor beta chains sequenced from a single sample in a study of CD8 T cells in Susac syndrome. cDNA came from 0.5 to 1 ug RNA primed by random hexamers. Via MiXCR, TCRdb re-called the immunoSEQ multiplex PCR reads, giving one row per CDR3 protein. The sample lists 100,000 or so distinct CDR3 sequences, 95% seen once, with 0.3% to 0.35% in the top ten. The sequenced sample was CD8+ T cells from PBMCs. These receptors came from a human donor with Susac syndrome.

The chain links TRBV4-1 to TRBJ2-2, with 7 bases aligning to TRBD1. V was pared by 5 bases and J by 5 bases, with 8 bases of the junction left unmatched. Looked up from germline, CDR1 is MGHRA and CDR2 is YSYEKL. CDR3 size: 15 residues. CDR3 DNA sequence: TGCGCCAGCAGCACGCGAAGGGGGCTAACCGGGGAGCTGTTTTTT. Amino acids: CASSTRRGLTGELFF.

This chain joins TRBV24-1 and TRBJ2-5, with D possibly TRBD1 on 6 matching bases. CDR1 KGHDR and CDR2 SFDVKD come from the germline V gene. Trimming took off 3 bases at V and 5 bases at J, with 15 bases between the two ends. The CDR3 sequence is 15 residues long. CDR3 in amino acids: CATSDPDRNEETQYF. The CDR3 nucleotides read TGTGCCACCAGTGATCCCGACAGGAATGAGGAGACCCAGTACTTC.

This sequence joins TRBV28 and TRBJ1-2, with a weak D call TRBD1 (5 bases). The CDR3 runs 12 residues. CDR1 is MDHEN, CDR2 SYDVKM, per germline. With 8 bases removed from V and 7 bases from J, the gap between germline ends came to 14 bases. CDR3: CASGGVQRGYTF. CDR3 DNA: TGTGCCAGCGGAGGGGTACAACGTGGCTACACCTTC.

For the CDR3, the DNA is TGTGCTAGTGGTTTCGGGACAGCCTACGAGCAGTACTTC. Translated: CASGFGTAYEQYF. This chain joins TRBV12-5 and TRBJ2-7, with 7 bases lining up with TRBD1. Germline V gives CDR1 LGHNT, CDR2 FRNRAP. The CDR3 extends over 13 amino acids. The trim removed 3 bases at V and 2 bases at J, leaving 1 base unmatched.

The chain joins TRBV5-6 to TRBJ2-1; 7 nucleotides match TRBD2. Germline CDR1 SGHDT, CDR2 YYEEEE. This CDR3 has 14 residues. Trimming took 3 bases from V and 7 from J; bases not matched to a gene: 7. The CDR3 sequence is CASSWGGISNEQFF. CDR3 in DNA: TGTGCCAGCAGCTGGGGGGGAATTAGTAATGAGCAGTTCTTC.

J is TRBJ2-5 and V is TRBV7-9; 12 bases are a match to TRBD1. The ends lost 5 bases at V and 2 bases at J; junction bases unmatched: 6. The CDR3 consists of 16 residues. Germline lookup yields CDR1 SEHNR and CDR2 FQNEAQ (reference sequence). CDR3 nucleotides: TGTGCCAGCAGCCTGGGGGACAGGGGGCTGCAAGAGACCCAGTACTTC. Its translation is CASSLGDRGLQETQYF. Full variable domain (missing parts from reference TRBV7-9 and TRBJ2-5): DTGVSQNPRHKITKRGQNVTFRCDPISEHNRLYWYRQTLGQGPEFLTYFQNEAQLEKSRLLSDRFSAERPKGSFSTLEIQRTEQGDSAMYLCASSLGDRGLQETQYFGPGTRLLVL.

CDR3 in amino acids: CASSLQGGRQPQHF. In nucleotides, the CDR3 is TGTGCCAGCAGCTTGCAAGGAGGGAGACAGCCCCAGCATTTT. The chain joins TRBV5-6 to TRBJ1-5; the D is unclear. This CDR3 spans 14 amino acids. Trimming removed 1 base from V and 7 bases from J, with 12 bases in between. CDR1 is SGHDT and CDR2 is YYEEEE in the germline V gene.

This clonotype was seen just once. This sequence joins TRBV29-1 and TRBJ2-2; D is unclear. V lost 4 bases to trimming and J lost 7 bases, with 10 bases between them. Germline V gene lookup returns CDR1 SQVTM and CDR2 ANQGSEA. There are 12 residues in the CDR3. CDR3 bases: TGCAGCGTTGCGTCCACCCACGGGGAGCTGTTTTTT. Its translation is CSVASTHGELFF.

The chain couples TRBV29-1 to TRBJ1-1; D remains ambiguous. The CDR3 runs 12 residues. Deletions cut 2 bases from V and 3 bases from J, with 7 bases between. Germline CDR1 reads SQVTM; CDR2 reads ANQGSEA. CDR3 sequence (DNA): TGCAGCGTTGAAACACTCTACACTGAAGCTTTCTTT. Protein product: CSVETLYTEAFF. Supplemented by reference TRBV29-1 and TRBJ1-1, the full variable domain reads SAVISQKPSRDICQRGTSLTIQCQVDSQVTMMFWYRQQPGQSLTLIATANQGSEATYESGFVIDKFPISRPNLTFSTLTVSNMSPEDSSIYLCSVETLYTEAFFGQGTRLTVV.

In this sample, this clonotype turned up once. The chain recombines TRBV4-1 with TRBJ2-1; no clear D. Deletions cut 4 bases from V and 7 bases from J, with 17 bases between. CDR1 is MGHRA and CDR2 is YSYEKL in the germline V gene. This CDR3 has 15 amino acids. CDR3 DNA sequence: TGCGCCAGCAGCCGAGAGCCTTTTCATCAGAATGAGCAGTTCTTC. As protein: CASSREPFHQNEQFF.

The V gene is TRBV7-9, the J gene TRBJ2-2; 7 bases match TRBD1. From germline, CDR1 is SEHNR and CDR2 FQNEAQ (reference sequence). V dropped 5 bases and J dropped 9; count of bases not matched to a gene: 9. CDR3 length equals 14 residues. Here the CDR3 reads CASSPHTGARELFF. CDR3 coding DNA: TGTGCCAGCAGCCCACACACAGGGGCCCGGGAGCTGTTTTTT.

In its sample, this clonotype was seen once. This CDR3 reads CASMYSGTSETQYF. The CDR3 nucleotides read TGTGCCAGCATGTATTCCGGGACTAGCGAGACCCAGTACTTC. The rearrangement links TRBV3-1 to TRBJ2-5, with 9 bases lining up with TRBD2. Germline V gives CDR1 LGHDT, CDR2 YNNKEL (reference sequence). Trimming removed 7 bases from V and 5 bases from J; junction bases left unmatched: 8. This CDR3 contains 14 residues.

This rearrangement joins TRBV29-1 to TRBJ2-3; D is uncertain. V was trimmed by 4 bases and J by 2 bases, leaving 10 bases between them. There are 13 residues in the CDR3. Germline CDR1 and CDR2: SQVTM and ANQGSEA. The CDR3, as DNA: TGCAGCGTTGTAGGCCGTACCACAGATACGCAGTATTTT. Translated: CSVVGRTTDTQYF.

The rearrangement joins TRBV9 to TRBJ2-2; D unclear. There are 13 residues in the CDR3. V dropped 3 bases and J dropped 8 bases, with 11 bases sitting between them. Germline CDR1 is SGDLS and CDR2 is YYNGEE. CDR3 region: CASSAIGSGELFF. In DNA, the CDR3 is TGTGCCAGCAGCGCCATAGGCTCTGGGGAGCTGTTTTTT.

The rearrangement joins TRBV4-1 to TRBJ2-4; D gene ambiguous. Germline V gene lookup returns CDR1 MGHRA and CDR2 YSYEKL. With 3 bases removed from V and 0 bases from J, the gap between germline ends came to 6 bases. This CDR3 is 14 amino acids long. The DNA of the CDR3 is TGCGCCAGCAGCCAGTGGCTAGCCAAAAACATTCAGTACTTC. This encodes CASSQWLAKNIQYF.

The chain has TRBV19 and TRBJ1-5; TRBD1 agrees at 7 bases. CDR3 length: 14 residues. Germline CDR1 is LNHDA and CDR2 is SQIVND (reference sequence). J was trimmed by 4 bases and V by 4 bases; bases with no gene match: 4. This CDR3 is CASSTGQLNQPQHF. The CDR3 DNA is TGTGCCAGTAGTACGGGACAGCTTAATCAGCCCCAGCATTTT.

CDR3: CASSLKPGLPSYEQYF. The CDR3 bases are TGTGCCAGCAGCTTAAAGCCGGGACTCCCGTCCTACGAGCAGTACTTC. The chain is built from TRBV7-9 and TRBJ2-7, with D perhaps TRBD2 (6 bases). V lost 2 bases and J 1 base, leaving 15 bases between the germline ends. The CDR3 is 16 residues long. CDR1 is SEHNR and CDR2 is FQNEAQ in the germline V gene (reference sequence).

V usage is TRBV20-1 and J usage is TRBJ2-1, with 9 bases that match TRBD2. Trimming at V came to 5 bases and at J to 7 bases, leaving 12 bases not matched to a gene. Germline CDR1 is DFQATT and CDR2 is SNEGSKA (reference sequence). The length of the CDR3 is 15 residues. CDR3 sequence (DNA): TGCAGTGCTCCCGCGGCAAGCGGGAGGTTGAATGAGCAGTTCTTC. It translates to CSAPAASGRLNEQFF.

The V call is TRBV2, the J call TRBJ2-5; maybe TRBD1 (5 bases). V was trimmed by 4 bases and J by 5 bases, leaving 14 bases between them. The CDR3 length is 14 residues. Germline CDR1 reads SNHLY; CDR2 reads FYNNEI. The CDR3 sequence: CASSVGPRGETQYF. CDR3 sequence (DNA): TGTGCCAGCAGTGTCGGCCCAAGGGGTGAGACCCAGTACTTC.

The chain employs TRBV29-1 and TRBJ2-1, with TRBD1 identical over 7 bases. The CDR3 runs 13 residues. The junction had 12 bases not matched to a gene; V was cut back by 6 bases and J by 10 bases. From germline, CDR1 is SQVTM and CDR2 ANQGSEA. In DNA form, the CDR3 reads TGCAGCGTGAGTGCTACAGGGGTCTTGGAGCAGTTCTTC. Amino acid sequence: CSVSATGVLEQFF.

V is TRBV5-1 and J is TRBJ2-3; 11 bases match TRBD2. Germline V gene sequence: CDR1 SGHRS, CDR2 YFSETQ. The CDR3 runs 16 residues. The junction had 1 base not matched to a gene; V was cut back by 0 bases and J by 1 base. This chain's CDR3 is CASSLAGLAGTDTQYF. The CDR3 nucleotides read TGCGCCAGCAGCTTGGCGGGACTAGCGGGCACAGATACGCAGTATTTT. Filled out from reference TRBV5-1 and TRBJ2-3, the complete variable domain reads KAGVTQTPRYLIKTRGQQVTLSCSPISGHRSVSWYQQTPGQGLQFLFEYFSETQRNKGNFPGRFSGRQFSNSRSEMNVSTLELGDSALYLCASSLAGLAGTDTQYFGPGTRLTVL.

The chain links TRBV28 to TRBJ2-5; D may match TRBD1 or TRBD2 (7 bases each). The germline V gene encodes CDR1 MDHEN and CDR2 SYDVKM. V was cut by 2 bases and J by 4 bases, with 17 bases left in between. This CDR3 contains 16 residues. The CDR3 DNA reads TGTGCCAGCAGTTTACTCCGGCAGGGGGAGGGAGAGACCCAGTACTTC. Translating gives CASSLLRQGEGETQYF.

J is TRBJ2-1 and V is TRBV7-9; 8 bases are shared with TRBD1. This CDR3 is built from 14 residues. With V trimmed by 5 bases and J by 8 bases, 8 bases remained unmatched. Germline lookup yields CDR1 SEHNR and CDR2 FQNEAQ (reference sequence). The chain's CDR3 is CASSARDRSDEQFF. In DNA form, the CDR3 reads TGTGCCAGCAGCGCCCGGGACAGGTCAGATGAGCAGTTCTTC.